This entry features one T cell receptor (beta chain) sequence. DNA at about 210 ng, 30,000 or so T cell genomes, went into sorted-subset replicate PCRs. The repertoire was sequenced with immunoSEQ multiplex PCR; TCRdb's copy has only in-frame clones and lacks some. The data contain around 1,900,000 clones, around 93% of them seen just once; the ten biggest clones take up approximately 1.7%. CD45RO-negative, CCR7-positively selected cells formed the naive CD8 fraction, excluding terminally differentiated effector memory CD45RA+ cells. Adult donors, all healthy and HIV-negative, had no recent acute infections or vaccinations. This sample was included in a study of shared clonotypes between healthy human individuals. Germline loops: CDR1 MNHEY, CDR2 SMNVEV (reference sequence). Trimming pared 4 bases from V and 1 base from J, leaving 14 bases between. The CDR3 totals 15 residues.

The sequenced sample was naive CD8+ T cells from PBMCs. The source of this sequence is a man between 18 and 35 years old in good health. Some clones in this sample may be carry-over from other donors' samples. The chain combines TRBV27 with TRBJ2-7; D is tentatively TRBD1 or TRBD2 (6 bases each). The CDR3 nucleotides are TGTGCCAGCAGTTGGGCCGGGGGCGAATCCTACGAGCAGTACTTC. This translates into CASSWAGGESYEQYF.